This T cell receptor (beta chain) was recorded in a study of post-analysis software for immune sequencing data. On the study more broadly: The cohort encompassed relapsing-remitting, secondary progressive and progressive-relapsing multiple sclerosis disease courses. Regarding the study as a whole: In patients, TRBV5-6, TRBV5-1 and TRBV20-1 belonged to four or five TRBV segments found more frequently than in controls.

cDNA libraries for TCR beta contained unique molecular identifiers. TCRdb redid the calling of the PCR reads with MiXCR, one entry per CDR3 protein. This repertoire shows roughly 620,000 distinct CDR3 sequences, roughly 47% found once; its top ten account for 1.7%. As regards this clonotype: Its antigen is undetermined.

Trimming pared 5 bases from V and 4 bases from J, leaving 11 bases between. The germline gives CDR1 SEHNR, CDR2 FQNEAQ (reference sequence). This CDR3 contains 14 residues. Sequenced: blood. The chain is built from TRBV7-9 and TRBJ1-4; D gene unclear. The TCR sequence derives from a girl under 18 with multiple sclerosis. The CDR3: CASSDARINEKLFF. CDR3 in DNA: TGTGCCAGCAGCGACGCACGGATTAATGAAAAACTGTTTTTT.